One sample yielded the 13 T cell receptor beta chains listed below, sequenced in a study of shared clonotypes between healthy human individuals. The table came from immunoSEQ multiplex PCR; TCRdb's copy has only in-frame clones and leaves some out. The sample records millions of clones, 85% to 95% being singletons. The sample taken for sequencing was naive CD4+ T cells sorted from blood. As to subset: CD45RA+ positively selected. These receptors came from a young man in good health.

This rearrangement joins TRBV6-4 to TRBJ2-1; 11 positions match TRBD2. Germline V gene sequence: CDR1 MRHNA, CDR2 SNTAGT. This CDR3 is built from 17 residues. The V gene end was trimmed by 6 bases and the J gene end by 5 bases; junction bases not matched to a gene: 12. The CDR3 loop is CASSARDSGRANNEQFF. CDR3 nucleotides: TGTGCCAGCAGCGCCCGGGATAGCGGGAGGGCCAACAATGAGCAGTTCTTC.

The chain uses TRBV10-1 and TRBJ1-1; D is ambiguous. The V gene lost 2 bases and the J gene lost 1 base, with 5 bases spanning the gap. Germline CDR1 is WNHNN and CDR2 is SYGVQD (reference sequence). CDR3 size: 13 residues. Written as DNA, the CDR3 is TGCGCCAGCAGTGAGCAACAGAACACTGAAGCTTTCTTT. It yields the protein CASSEQQNTEAFF.

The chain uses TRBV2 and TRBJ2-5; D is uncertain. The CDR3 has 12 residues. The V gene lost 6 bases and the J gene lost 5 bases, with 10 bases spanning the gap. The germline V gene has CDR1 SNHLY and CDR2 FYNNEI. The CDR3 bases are TGTGCCAGCAGGAAGCTTGGGGAGACCCAGTACTTC. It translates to CASRKLGETQYF.

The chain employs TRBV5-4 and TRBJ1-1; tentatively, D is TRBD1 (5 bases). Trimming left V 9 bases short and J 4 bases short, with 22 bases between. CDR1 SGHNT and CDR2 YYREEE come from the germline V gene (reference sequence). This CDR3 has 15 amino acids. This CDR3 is CATHWDPGRSTEAFF. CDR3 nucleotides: TGTGCCACCCATTGGGACCCGGGAAGGAGCACTGAAGCTTTCTTT. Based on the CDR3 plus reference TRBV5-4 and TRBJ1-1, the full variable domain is ETGVTQSPTHLIKTRGQQVTLRCSSQSGHNTVSWYQQALGQGPQFIFQYYREEENGRGNFPPRFSGLQFPNYSSELNVNALELDDSALYLCATHWDPGRSTEAFFGQGTRLTVV.

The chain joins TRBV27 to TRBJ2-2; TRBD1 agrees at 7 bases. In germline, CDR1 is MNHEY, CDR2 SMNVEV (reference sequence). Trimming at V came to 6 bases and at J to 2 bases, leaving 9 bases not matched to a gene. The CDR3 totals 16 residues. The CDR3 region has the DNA TGTGCCAGCAGCCCAAGGGGGCCAAGTAACACCGGGGAGCTGTTTTTT. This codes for CASSPRGPSNTGELFF.

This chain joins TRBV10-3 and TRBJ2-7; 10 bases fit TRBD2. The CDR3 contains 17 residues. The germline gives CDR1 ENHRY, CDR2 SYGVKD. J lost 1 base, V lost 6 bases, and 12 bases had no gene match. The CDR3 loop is CAISHFGLAVTSYEQYF. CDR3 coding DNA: TGTGCCATCAGCCACTTTGGACTAGCGGTGACGTCCTACGAGCAGTACTTC.

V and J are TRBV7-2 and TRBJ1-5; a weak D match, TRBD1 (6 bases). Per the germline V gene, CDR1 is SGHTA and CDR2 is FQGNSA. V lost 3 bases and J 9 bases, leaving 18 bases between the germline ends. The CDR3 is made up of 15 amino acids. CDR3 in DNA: TGTGCCAGCAGCTTCTGGGACAACACCCTGGGGCCCCAGCATTTT. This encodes CASSFWDNTLGPQHF.

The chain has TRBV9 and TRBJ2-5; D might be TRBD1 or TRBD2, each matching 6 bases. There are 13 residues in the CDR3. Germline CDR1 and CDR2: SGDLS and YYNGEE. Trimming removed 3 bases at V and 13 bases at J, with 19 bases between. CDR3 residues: CASSEGGRDWLYF. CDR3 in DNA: TGTGCCAGCAGCGAGGGGGGCAGGGACTGGTTGTACTTC.

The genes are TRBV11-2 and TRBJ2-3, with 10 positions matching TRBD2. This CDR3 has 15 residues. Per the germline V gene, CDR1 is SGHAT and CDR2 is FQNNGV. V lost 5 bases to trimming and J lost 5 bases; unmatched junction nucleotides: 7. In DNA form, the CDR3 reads TGTGCCAGCAGCCCCAGCGGGGGGGCTGGAGATACGCAGTATTTT. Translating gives CASSPSGGAGDTQYF. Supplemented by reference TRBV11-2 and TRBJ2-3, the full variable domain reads EAGVAQSPRYKIIEKRQSVAFWCNPISGHATLYWYQQILGQGPKLLIQFQNNGVVDDSQLPKDRFSAERLKGVDSTLKIQPAKLEDSAVYLCASSPSGGAGDTQYFGPGTRLTVL.

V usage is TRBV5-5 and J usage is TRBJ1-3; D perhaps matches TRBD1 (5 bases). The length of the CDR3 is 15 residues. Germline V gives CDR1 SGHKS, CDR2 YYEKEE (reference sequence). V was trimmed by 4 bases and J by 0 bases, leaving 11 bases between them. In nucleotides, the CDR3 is TGTGCCAGCAGCGGGGCAGGGTTCTCTGGAAACACCATATATTTT. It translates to CASSGAGFSGNTIYF.

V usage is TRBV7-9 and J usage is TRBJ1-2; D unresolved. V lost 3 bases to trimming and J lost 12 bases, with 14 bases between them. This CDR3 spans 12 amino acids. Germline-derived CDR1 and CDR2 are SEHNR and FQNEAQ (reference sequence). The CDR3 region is CASSLSALSNTF. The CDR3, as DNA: TGTGCCAGCAGCTTGTCCGCGCTGAGCAACACCTTC.

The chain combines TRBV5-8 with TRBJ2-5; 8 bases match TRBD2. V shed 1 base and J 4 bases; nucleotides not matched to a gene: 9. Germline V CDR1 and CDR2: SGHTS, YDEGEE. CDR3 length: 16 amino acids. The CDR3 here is CASSLFGGERRETQYF. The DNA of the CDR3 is TGTGCCAGCAGCTTGTTCGGGGGGGAGAGAAGAGAGACCCAGTACTTC. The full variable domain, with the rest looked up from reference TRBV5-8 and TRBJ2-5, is EAGVTQSPTHLIKTRGQQATLRCSPISGHTSVYWYQQALGLGLQFLLWYDEGEERNRGNFPPRFSGRQFPNYSSELNVNALELEDSALYLCASSLFGGERRETQYFGPGTRLLVL.

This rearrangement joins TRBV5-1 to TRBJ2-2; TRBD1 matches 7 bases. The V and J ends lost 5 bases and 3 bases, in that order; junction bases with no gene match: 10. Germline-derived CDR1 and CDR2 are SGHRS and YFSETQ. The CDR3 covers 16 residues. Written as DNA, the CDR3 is TGCGCCAGCAGTTGGGGACAGATTCGGGACACCGGGGAGCTGTTTTTT. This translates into CASSWGQIRDTGELFF.